This T cell receptor beta chain appears in the sequencing data of a study of blood T cell repertoires in COVID-19. Study summary: The United States, Italy and Spain provided the acute and convalescent COVID-19 samples. PBMCs, B-cell-depleted T cells, or T cells provided the cDNA or gDNA that made up the material.

This clone showed up just a few times. Produced via immunoSEQ multiplex PCR; TCRdb's table is partial and in-frame only. The repertoire includes 200,000 to 250,000 clones, 85% of them detected once, and 4.5% to 5.5% sits in the top ten. What was sequenced was peripheral blood. The sequence came from a man in his forties or fifties with COVID-19, enrolled during active disease.

The CDR3 bases are TGTGCCAGCAGTTTTGGGACAGGGGGCTGGGAGCAGTACTTC. Protein sequence: CASSFGTGGWEQYF. The chain uses TRBV27 and TRBJ2-7, with 12 bases that match TRBD1. V gave up 3 bases and J gave up 7 bases; unmatched junction bases: 4. The germline V gene has CDR1 MNHEY and CDR2 SMNVEV (reference sequence). This CDR3 spans 14 amino acids.